This passage covers 3 T cell receptor beta chains from one sample sequenced in a study of T-cell memory formation after mild COVID-19 (dated by TCRdb to the early 2020s). Receptors were amplified or captured by 5' RACE. The run used an Illumina NovaSeq 6000. TCRdb reworked the public reads: Q25 trimming with fastp, MiXCR clone assembly, productive beta chains retained. Rows merge per CDR3 protein into single entries with the most common DNA and genes. Within this sample are approximately 390,000 distinct CDR3 sequences, with about 15% of them counted one time only. The ten largest clonotypes hold about 22% of the sample. The sample consisted of PBMCs or a T cell subset sorted from them (not recorded which). These receptor sequences come from a man younger than 35 who had mild COVID-19 (a few samples of this study predate the infection). The sample titles of this study are shuffled in the database, so cell type and time point are left out; the donor was told from shared clones.

The CDR3 bases are TGTGCCAGCAGGGAACGGGACAGTGAAGCTTTCTTT. It translates to CASRERDSEAFF. This rearrangement joins TRBV7-9 to TRBJ1-1, with TRBD1 matching 7 bases. Germline V gene sequence: CDR1 SEHNR, CDR2 FQNEAQ (reference sequence). This CDR3 region has 12 residues. The J segment lost 7 bases and the V segment lost 6 bases, leaving 5 bases of the junction unmatched. Full variable domain (rest looked up from reference TRBV7-9 and TRBJ1-1): DTGVSQNPRHKITKRGQNVTFRCDPISEHNRLYWYRQTLGQGPEFLTYFQNEAQLEKSRLLSDRFSAERPKGSFSTLEIQRTEQGDSAMYLCASRERDSEAFFGQGTRLTVV.

This clonotype was seen only a few times. The chain has TRBV5-5 and TRBJ1-5; possibly TRBD1 for D (6 bases). This CDR3 comprises 16 residues. Germline-derived CDR1 and CDR2 are SGHKS and YYEKEE (reference sequence). V lost 0 bases to trimming and J lost 4 bases, with 14 bases between them. The CDR3 reads CASSLEGGAGNQPQHF. The CDR3 DNA reads TGTGCCAGCAGCTTGGAGGGGGGCGCGGGTAATCAGCCCCAGCATTTT. The whole variable domain, remainder taken from reference TRBV5-5 and TRBJ1-5, is DAGVTQSPTHLIKTRGQQVTLRCSPISGHKSVSWYQQVLGQGPQFIFQYYEKEERGRGNFPDRFSARQFPNYSSELNVNALLLGDSALYLCASSLEGGAGNQPQHFGDGTRLSIL.

This clonotype was observed many times. The V and J genes are TRBV9 and TRBJ2-7; no clear D gene. CDR3 length equals 13 residues. CDR1 SGDLS and CDR2 YYNGEE come from the germline V gene. V was clipped by 5 bases and J by 0 bases, with 9 bases between them. This CDR3 is CASSPGVSYEQYF. CDR3 sequence (DNA): TGTGCCAGCAGTCCCGGTGTCTCCTACGAGCAGTACTTC.